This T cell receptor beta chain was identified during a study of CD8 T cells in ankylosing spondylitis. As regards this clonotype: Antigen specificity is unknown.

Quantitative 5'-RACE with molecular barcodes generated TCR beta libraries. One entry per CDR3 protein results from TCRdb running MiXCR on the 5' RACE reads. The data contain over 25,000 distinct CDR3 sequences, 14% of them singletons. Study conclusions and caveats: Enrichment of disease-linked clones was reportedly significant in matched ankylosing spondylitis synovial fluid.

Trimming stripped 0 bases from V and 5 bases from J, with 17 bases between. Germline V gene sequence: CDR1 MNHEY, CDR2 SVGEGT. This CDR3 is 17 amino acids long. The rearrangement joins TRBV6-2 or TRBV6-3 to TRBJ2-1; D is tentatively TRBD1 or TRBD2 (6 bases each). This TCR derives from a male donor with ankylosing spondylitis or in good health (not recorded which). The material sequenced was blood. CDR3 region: CASSYSTFGGYNNEQFF. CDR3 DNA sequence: TGTGCCAGCAGTTACTCGACTTTCGGGGGCTACAACAATGAGCAGTTCTTC.